The clone carrying this TCR beta chain showed up just a few times. This specimen comes from a study of control samples from healthy donors and cancer patients. The protocol was immunoSEQ multiplex PCR, while the TCRdb copy is restricted to in-frame clones and leaves out a portion. Of 110,000 to 150,000 clones detected, 70% to 90% appear once; the ten largest clones hold roughly 9%. The CDR3 runs 15 residues. Germline CDR1 GTSNPN, CDR2 SVGIG (reference sequence). Trimming cost V 1 base and J 2 bases, with 15 bases left between them. The origin of this receptor is a woman younger than 45 in good health. What was sequenced was blood. V and J are TRBV30 and TRBJ2-7; D remains ambiguous. This CDR3 is CAWSEQSRWPYEQYF. The CDR3 coding sequence is TGTGCCTGGAGTGAACAGTCCCGATGGCCCTACGAGCAGTACTTC.